This T cell receptor (beta chain) is drawn from a study of blood T cells in healthy people across ages (dated by TCRdb to between 2014 and 2016). Regarding the study in general: In model experiments, template switching captured roughly one uniquely barcoded TCR beta cDNA molecule for every two T cells. Age-related changes in TCR beta repertoire diversity were measured in the study by deep sequencing normalized with unique cDNA molecular identifiers. Using the same blood draw, the study looked at two additional independent replicas of 1 million unique cDNA reads for two donors, one aged 18 to 29 and the other aged 80 or older. Donors of different ages were randomly distributed across sequencing lanes to avoid experimental bias. Four age groups were formed from the donors: young (average 16 years), middle-aged (around 40), aged (roughly 56) and long-lived (less than 85). What the study reported, not specific to this receptor: Estimates of total diversity based on one million sequenced T cells were regarded as lower bounds and as underestimates. The CMV infection status of donors was not known, potentially confounding age-related changes in expanded clonotypes. Bulk unsorted PBMC profiling prevented conclusive comparison of naive and antigen-experienced compartments. Observed TCR beta diversity per million T cells fell roughly linearly with age, and a significant reduction was already apparent by age roughly 40. The long-lived group showed more naive CD4+ T cells, fewer expanded clones and increased TCR diversity than the aged group, suggesting age selection. A strong correlation was found between observed TCR beta diversity and the percentage of naive T cells measured by flow cytometry.

Library preparation employed 5' RACE. The sequencer was an Illumina HiSeq 2500. A second PCR of about 6 to 11 cycles was run with a J-beta primer mix and a sample-barcoded 5' primer. A template-switch 5' adaptor carrying 12 random nucleotides introduced a unique molecular identifier onto each TCR beta cDNA molecule. Each sample yielded at least 2.5 million CDR3-containing paired-end reads. The Mint cDNA synthesis kit, primed by a TRBC-specific oligonucleotide, was used to synthesize first-strand cDNA from all RNA. Following uracil-DNA glycosylase treatment, all cDNA underwent a first 18-cycle PCR with the universal primers M1SS and BC2_uni_R. The authors' pipeline ran thus. Normalization of each sample was performed by random selection of 1 million high-quality reads, each carrying a distinct molecular identifier. Instead of being binned into consensus sequences, reads that shared molecular identifiers were thrown out. MiTCR, set to a Q25 quality threshold and the strictest error-elimination algorithm, was used for CDR3 identification, clonotype clustering and error correction. A nonparametric unseen species model using Euler transformation provided a lower-bound estimate of total TCR beta diversity. Using fastp trimming at Q25 and MiXCR clonotype assembly, TCRdb reanalyzed the public sequencing data and kept in-frame beta chains. Records with the same CDR3 protein are collapsed into one entry carrying the most frequent genes and DNA. The V and J calls and clone size come from TCRdb's table, not from the authors' own analysis. The sample profile shows about 1,400,000 distinct CDR3 sequences; around two fifths of them were found once. The ten largest clones take up 7.9% of the sample.

Systemically healthy Caucasian individuals from Russia, approximately 39 in total and aged about 6 to 100 years, were included as donors. Each donor gave ten milliliters of peripheral blood, drawn into EDTA-treated Vacutainer tubes. Ficoll-Paque density-gradient centrifugation was used to isolate PBMCs, with at least 7 million per sample. Total RNA, at least 6 micrograms per sample, was extracted from PBMCs with Trizol reagent. Naive CD45RAhigh/CD27high T cell percentages were measured by flow cytometry on a PBMC aliquot from every donor. Points on this clonotype: The target of this receptor is not known. One base away there is no much larger clone; base qualities are not given.

Sequencing was carried out using blood. The sequence was obtained from a woman between 18 and 30 years old in good health.

The CDR3 region has the sequence CASSADRVSYEQYF. The DNA reads TGCGCCAGCAGCGCTGACAGGGTCTCCTACGAGCAGTACTTC. The sequence joins TRBV5-1 to TRBJ2-7; 7 bases in the junction line up with TRBD1. Ends trimmed: V by 4 bases, J by 0 bases; bases unmatched to a gene: 4. The germline V gene provides CDR1 SGHRS and CDR2 YFSETQ. The CDR3, cysteine through phenylalanine, is 14 amino acids long. Of the read, only the CDR3 DNA is kept; its 42 bases are in frame from base 1.